This T cell receptor beta chain was retrieved from a study of blood T cell repertoires in COVID-19. Study in general: Researchers got acute and convalescent COVID-19 samples from the United States, Italy and Spain. Nucleic acid was either cDNA or gDNA, and it came from T cells, B-cell-depleted T cells, or PBMCs.

Trimming pared 7 bases from V and 3 bases from J, leaving 15 bases between. In germline, CDR1 is SGHRS, CDR2 YFSETQ. The CDR3 runs 14 residues. Authors' methods: Estimates of nucleated cell counts were drawn from the amplification of reference gene primers. Some clones are missing from TCRdb's copy, which holds only in-frame ones; the method was immunoSEQ multiplex PCR. That table is the source of V, J and clone size, and D and trimming were worked out from the DNA. The sample holds roughly 100,000 clones, roughly 85% seen once. The chain is built from TRBV5-1 and TRBJ2-3; D is possibly TRBD2 (5 bases). Sequenced sample: peripheral blood. This TCR derives from a man aged 45-60 years in a cohort sampled during active COVID-19. This CDR3 is CASHVSGSTDTQYF. The DNA for the CDR3 is TGCGCCAGCCATGTCTCGGGATCTACAGATACGCAGTATTTT. The variable domain in full, completed from reference TRBV5-1 and TRBJ2-3, reads KAGVTQTPRYLIKTRGQQVTLSCSPISGHRSVSWYQQTPGQGLQFLFEYFSETQRNKGNFPGRFSGRQFSNSRSEMNVSTLELGDSALYLCASHVSGSTDTQYFGPGTRLTVL.